Below are 30 T cell receptor beta chains sequenced from a single sample in a study of OX40 agonist ivuxolimab in advanced cancers. The table came from immunoSEQ multiplex PCR; TCRdb's copy has only in-frame clones and leaves some out. The sample records around 80,000 clones, 85% being singletons. The sample in question was CD4+ or CD8+ T cells sorted from blood, obtained in a trial of the OX40 agonist ivuxolimab. The receptors here all came from an adult with an advanced solid tumor such as melanoma, head and neck, liver or kidney cancer.

The rearrangement joins TRBV29-1 to TRBJ2-3; 16 bases are a match to TRBD2. Trimming removed 7 bases from V and 5 bases from J; junction bases left unmatched: 9. CDR1 is SQVTM and CDR2 is ANQGSEA in the germline V gene. The CDR3 extends over 16 amino acids. This chain's CDR3 is CSESGLAGGPGDTQYF. The CDR3 DNA reads TGCAGCGAATCGGGACTAGCGGGAGGGCCAGGAGATACGCAGTATTTT.

The V gene is TRBV7-6, the J gene TRBJ2-2; D remains ambiguous. There are 15 residues in the CDR3. V was cut by 0 bases and J by 4 bases, with 9 bases left in between. The V gene's germline CDR1 is SGHVS and CDR2 FNYEAQ. CDR3 protein: CASSLAAGTTGELFF. DNA for the CDR3: TGTGCCAGCAGCTTAGCGGCAGGAACCACCGGGGAGCTGTTTTTT.

This chain links TRBV29-1 with TRBJ1-2; 10 bases are shared with TRBD1. Trimming removed 5 bases from V and 8 bases from J; junction bases left unmatched: 14. The length of the CDR3 is 15 residues. The germline gives CDR1 SQVTM, CDR2 ANQGSEA. This CDR3 reads CSVLQFPGQGKGYTF. The DNA of the CDR3 is TGCAGCGTTCTCCAATTCCCGGGACAGGGGAAAGGCTACACCTTC.

V is TRBV27 and J is TRBJ1-1; no reliable D call. Germline CDR1 and CDR2: MNHEY and SMNVEV (reference sequence). Trimming removed 2 bases at V and 4 bases at J, with 11 bases between. The CDR3 totals 14 residues. The CDR3 sequence is CASSLAQAGTEAFF. CDR3 coding DNA: TGTGCCAGCAGTTTAGCCCAGGCGGGCACTGAAGCTTTCTTT.

This chain joins TRBV4-3 and TRBJ1-5; the D is unclear. The germline CDR1 and CDR2 sequences are LGHNA and YSLEER. This CDR3 is 13 amino acids long. Trimming removed 0 bases at V and 12 bases at J, with 12 bases between. CDR3 amino acids: CASSQDQGRLQHF. The CDR3 coding sequence is TGCGCCAGCAGCCAAGACCAAGGACGTCTCCAGCATTTT.

The chain carries TRBV7-9 and TRBJ1-1; no reliable D call. The CDR3 runs 13 residues. Trimming stripped 4 bases from V and 3 bases from J, with 9 bases between. Looked up from germline, CDR1 is SEHNR and CDR2 is FQNEAQ (reference sequence). DNA of the CDR3: TGTGCCAGCAGCTACGAACGGGACACTGAAGCTTTCTTT. This sequence encodes CASSYERDTEAFF.

This clone was counted between two and nine times. V gene TRBV9 combines with J gene TRBJ2-7; a possible D gene is TRBD1 (6 bases). This CDR3 is built from 15 residues. Germline V gene sequence: CDR1 SGDLS, CDR2 YYNGEE. Trimming stripped 0 bases from V and 2 bases from J, with 12 bases between. CDR3 sequence reads: CASSVAQGTPYEQYF. In DNA form, the CDR3 reads TGTGCCAGCAGCGTAGCCCAGGGGACGCCCTACGAGCAGTACTTC.

This rearrangement joins TRBV5-1 to TRBJ1-4, with D perhaps matching TRBD1 (5 bases). Germline V gene data show CDR1 as SGHRS and CDR2 as YFSETQ. The CDR3 has 15 amino acids. V dropped 1 base and J dropped 8 bases, with 15 bases sitting between them. The CDR3: CASSLIRGPEEKLFF. The CDR3 DNA is TGCGCCAGCAGCTTGATCCGGGGCCCGGAGGAAAAACTGTTTTTT.

This clone was seen a single time. J is TRBJ1-5 and V is TRBV2; 7 bases map to TRBD1. Unmatched junction bases numbered 7, after V lost 7 bases and J lost 1 base. Germline lookup yields CDR1 SNHLY and CDR2 FYNNEI. The length of the CDR3 is 15 residues. DNA of the CDR3: TGTGCCAGCAAAGGGGGCCAGACCAGCAATCAGCCCCAGCATTTT. This sequence encodes CASKGGQTSNQPQHF.

V is TRBV28 and J is TRBJ2-7, with D uncertain. The CDR3 totals 15 residues. Looked up from germline, CDR1 is MDHEN and CDR2 is SYDVKM. V lost 3 bases and J lost 0, with 12 bases in between. The CDR3 coding sequence is TGTGCCAGCAGTTTGGGTAGTCAAAGCTCCTACGAGCAGTACTTC. Translation: CASSLGSQSSYEQYF. Full variable domain (rest looked up from reference TRBV28 and TRBJ2-7): DVKVTQSSRYLVKRTGEKVFLECVQDMDHENMFWYRQDPGLGLRLIYFSYDVKMKEKGDIPEGYSVSREKKERFSLILESASTNQTSMYLCASSLGSQSSYEQYFGPGTRLTVT.

The V and J genes are TRBV20-1 and TRBJ1-1, with D unresolved. The germline V gene encodes CDR1 DFQATT and CDR2 SNEGSKA (reference sequence). This CDR3 has 11 residues. V lost 6 bases and J lost 7, with 12 bases in between. This CDR3 reads CSALSGFEAFF. The CDR3 nucleotides are TGCAGTGCCCTATCAGGATTTGAAGCTTTCTTT.

CDR3 protein: CASSALKGPLSGNTIYF. DNA for the CDR3: TGTGCCAGCAGCGCCCTGAAGGGCCCCCTCTCTGGAAACACCATATATTTT. This sequence joins TRBV2 and TRBJ1-3; D is ambiguous. Per germline, CDR1 SNHLY and CDR2 FYNNEI. V was cut by 6 bases and J by 0 bases, with 18 bases left in between. The CDR3 totals 17 residues.

This clone has a single count. The V gene is TRBV6-5, the J gene TRBJ1-5; TRBD1 aligns across 7 bases. The CDR3 has 11 residues. V trimming: 5 bases; J trimming: 12 bases; junction bases outside the gene matches: 4. Germline V gene data show CDR1 as MNHEY and CDR2 as SVGAGI. CDR3 sequence (DNA): TGTGCCAGCAGTGGGGACAGCCTCCAGCATTTT. Protein product: CASSGDSLQHF.

The rearrangement uses TRBV28 and TRBJ2-6, with TRBD1 as a possible D gene (5 bases). Germline loops: CDR1 MDHEN, CDR2 SYDVKM. This CDR3 comprises 18 residues. Trimming removed 6 bases from V and 5 bases from J, with 23 bases in between. CDR3 bases: TGTGCCAGCAGACTGACGACAGCAAACTCTCTTAGGGCCAACGTCCTGACTTTC. This encodes CASRLTTANSLRANVLTF. Full variable domain (remainder filled in from reference TRBV28 and TRBJ2-6): DVKVTQSSRYLVKRTGEKVFLECVQDMDHENMFWYRQDPGLGLRLIYFSYDVKMKEKGDIPEGYSVSREKKERFSLILESASTNQTSMYLCASRLTTANSLRANVLTFGAGSRLTVL.

The J gene is TRBJ2-5, the V gene TRBV5-1; D tentatively fits TRBD1 or TRBD2 (11 bases each). The germline V gene has CDR1 SGHRS and CDR2 YFSETQ. This CDR3 region has 19 residues. Trimming shortened V by 1 base and J by 5 bases, and 27 bases separated the two germline ends. The CDR3 bases are TGCGCCAGCAGCTTGCCCGGGACAGGGGGACTAGCGGTGAAGGAGACCCAGTACTTC. Its translation is CASSLPGTGGLAVKETQYF.

This clone occurred once. The chain employs TRBV5-1 and TRBJ2-3, with D unclear. The CDR3 is 13 residues long. CDR1 is SGHRS, CDR2 YFSETQ, per germline. The V end lost 0 bases, the J end lost 6 bases, and 8 bases lay between the germline ends. The CDR3 protein is CASSLAAIDTQYF. Here the CDR3 DNA reads TGCGCCAGCAGCTTGGCCGCCATCGATACGCAGTATTTT. Together with reference TRBV5-1 and TRBJ2-3, the CDR3 gives the full variable domain: KAGVTQTPRYLIKTRGQQVTLSCSPISGHRSVSWYQQTPGQGLQFLFEYFSETQRNKGNFPGRFSGRQFSNSRSEMNVSTLELGDSALYLCASSLAAIDTQYFGPGTRLTVL.

The chain carries TRBV5-6 and TRBJ1-5; weak D call: TRBD1 (5 bases). The germline V gene encodes CDR1 SGHDT and CDR2 YYEEEE. The length of the CDR3 is 15 residues. Deletions cut 4 bases from V and 5 bases from J, with 16 bases between. The DNA for the CDR3 is TGTGCCAGCAGCGGCTCCGGCAGGGCGGATCAGCCCCAGCATTTT. Its protein is CASSGSGRADQPQHF.

The rearrangement joins TRBV2 to TRBJ2-1; perhaps TRBD2 as D (5 bases). CDR3 length: 14 amino acids. Germline CDR1 and CDR2: SNHLY and FYNNEI. Trimming took off 6 bases at V and 7 bases at J, with 16 bases between the two ends. CDR3 bases: TGTGCCAGCAGAGACGCAGTCAGCGGTAATGAGCAGTTCTTC. This gives the protein CASRDAVSGNEQFF.

The chain links TRBV6-1 to TRBJ1-3; TRBD1 matches 9 bases. There are 14 residues in the CDR3. Germline trimming cut 5 bases from V and 7 bases from J; bases unmatched to any gene: 6. Germline CDR1 is MNHNS and CDR2 is SASEGT. This CDR3 is CASSPLGQGNTIYF. As DNA, the CDR3 is TGTGCCAGCAGTCCACTAGGACAGGGGAACACCATATATTTT.

The chain uses TRBV7-8 and TRBJ2-5; a weak D match, TRBD2 (7 bases). The length of the CDR3 is 13 residues. The ends were cut back, 4 bases at V and 14 bases at J, with 20 bases in the middle. Looked up from germline, CDR1 is SGHVS and CDR2 is FQNEAQ. Here the CDR3 reads CASSSLGGGAPYF. Here the CDR3 DNA reads TGTGCCAGCAGCTCGTTAGGCGGGGGCGCCCCTTACTTC.

The gene calls are TRBV7-9 and TRBJ2-3; D might be TRBD1 (5 bases). CDR1 and CDR2 (germline): SEHNR, FQNEAQ (reference sequence). V was trimmed by 5 bases and J by 2 bases, leaving 14 bases between them. The CDR3 runs to 15 residues. CDR3 DNA sequence: TGTGCCAGCAGCCGCCCCGGACAACTCACAGATACGCAGTATTTT. Amino acid sequence: CASSRPGQLTDTQYF.

The chain uses TRBV30 and TRBJ1-1; the match to TRBD1 covers 10 bases. V shed 1 base and J 3 bases; nucleotides not matched to a gene: 8. The CDR3 totals 16 residues. In germline, CDR1 is GTSNPN, CDR2 SVGIG (reference sequence). The DNA of the CDR3 is TGTGCCTGGAGTGCCATACGGGACAGGGGCCACACTGAAGCTTTCTTT. Amino acids: CAWSAIRDRGHTEAFF.

The genes are TRBV18 and TRBJ2-7; 8 bases align to TRBD2. V shed 6 bases, J shed 1 base, and the junction held 8 bases outside the gene matches. Germline CDR1 and CDR2: KGHSH and LQKENI. The CDR3 is 15 residues long. DNA of the CDR3: TGTGCCAGCTCTCTTAGCGGGGCCCTATCCTACGAGCAGTACTTC. Protein sequence: CASSLSGALSYEQYF.

The V call is TRBV5-1, the J call TRBJ2-1; D ambiguous. The CDR3 consists of 14 residues. The germline V gene has CDR1 SGHRS and CDR2 YFSETQ. V lost 2 bases, J lost 0 bases, and 6 bases lay in between. In nucleotides, the CDR3 is TGCGCCAGCAGCTTTGGTAGCTCCTACAATGAGCAGTTCTTC. As protein: CASSFGSSYNEQFF.

V is TRBV4-2 and J is TRBJ2-1; maybe TRBD1 (6 bases). This CDR3 has 14 amino acids. Per the germline V gene, CDR1 is LGHNA and CDR2 is YNFKEQ. Trimming cost V 8 bases and J 10 bases, with 21 bases left between them. CDR3: CASLQEVGQLEQFF. CDR3 in DNA: TGTGCCAGCCTGCAGGAGGTGGGACAATTAGAGCAGTTCTTC.

Here the CDR3 reads CASSLDVGEQYF. The CDR3 region has the DNA TGTGCCAGCAGCTTAGACGTTGGAGAGCAGTACTTC. The chain couples TRBV11-3 to TRBJ2-7; no clear D gene. CDR3 length equals 12 residues. V lost 0 bases to trimming and J lost 7 bases, with 7 bases between them. CDR1 and CDR2 (germline): SGHNT, YENEEA.

Regarding this clone: This specimen includes other DNA sequences encoding the same CDR3. The chain is built from TRBV20-1 and TRBJ1-3; D is undetermined. CDR1 and CDR2 (germline): DFQATT, SNEGSKA (reference sequence). CDR3 length: 11 amino acids. Trimming took off 7 bases at V and 0 bases at J, with 4 bases between the two ends. The CDR3: CSVSSGNTIYF. In nucleotides, the CDR3 is TGCAGTGTCTCCTCTGGAAACACCATATATTTT.

V is TRBV19 and J is TRBJ2-2, with D unclear. The CDR3 extends over 15 amino acids. The V gene lost 0 bases and the J gene lost 3 bases, with 8 bases spanning the gap. Germline V gene lookup returns CDR1 LNHDA and CDR2 SQIVND (reference sequence). CDR3 sequence (DNA): TGTGCCAGTAGTATAGAGGGCGGTTACACCGGGGAGCTGTTTTTT. Residues: CASSIEGGYTGELFF.

CDR3: CASSQSRLASGNQPQHF. The CDR3 region has the DNA TGCGCCAGCAGCCAAAGCAGGCTCGCGTCGGGGAATCAGCCCCAGCATTTT. V usage is TRBV4-3 and J usage is TRBJ1-5; D gene unclear. The germline V gene encodes CDR1 LGHNA and CDR2 YSLEER. This CDR3 contains 17 residues. Trimming left V 2 bases short and J 4 bases short, with 18 bases between.

This chain links TRBV18 with TRBJ2-3, with D unresolved. CDR3 length: 14 residues. Trimming shortened V by 0 bases and J by 0 bases, and 4 bases separated the two germline ends. Germline V gene lookup returns CDR1 KGHSH and CDR2 LQKENI. CDR3 in DNA: TGTGCCAGCTCACCACCGGCTAGCACAGATACGCAGTATTTT. This translates into CASSPPASTDTQYF.